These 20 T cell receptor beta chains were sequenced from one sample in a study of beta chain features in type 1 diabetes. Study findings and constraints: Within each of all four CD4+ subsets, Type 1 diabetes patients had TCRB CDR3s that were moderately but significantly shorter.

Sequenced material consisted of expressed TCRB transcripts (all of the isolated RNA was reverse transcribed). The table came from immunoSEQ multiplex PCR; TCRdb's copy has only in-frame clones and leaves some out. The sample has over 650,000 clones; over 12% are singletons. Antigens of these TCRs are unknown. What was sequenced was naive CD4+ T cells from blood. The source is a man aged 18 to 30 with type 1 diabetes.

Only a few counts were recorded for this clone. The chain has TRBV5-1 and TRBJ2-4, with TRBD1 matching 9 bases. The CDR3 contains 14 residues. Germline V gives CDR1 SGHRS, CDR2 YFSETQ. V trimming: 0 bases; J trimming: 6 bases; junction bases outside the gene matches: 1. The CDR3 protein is CASSLGDRANIQYF. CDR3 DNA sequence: TGCGCCAGCAGCTTGGGGGACAGGGCAAACATTCAGTACTTC.

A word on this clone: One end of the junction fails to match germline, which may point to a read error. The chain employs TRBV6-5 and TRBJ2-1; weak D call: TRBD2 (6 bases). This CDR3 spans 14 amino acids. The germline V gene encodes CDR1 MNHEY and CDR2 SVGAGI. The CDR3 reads CASRPSGSFNEQFF. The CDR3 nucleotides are TGTGCCAGCAGACCAAGCGGGTCCTTCAATGAGCAGTTCTTC.

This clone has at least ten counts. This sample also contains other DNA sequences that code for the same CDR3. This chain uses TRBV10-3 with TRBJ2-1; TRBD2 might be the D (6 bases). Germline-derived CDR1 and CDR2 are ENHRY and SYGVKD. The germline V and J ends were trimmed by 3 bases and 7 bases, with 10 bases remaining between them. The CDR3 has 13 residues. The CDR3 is CAISESGGNEQFF. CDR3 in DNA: TGTGCCATCAGTGAAAGTGGGGGGAATGAGCAGTTCTTC.

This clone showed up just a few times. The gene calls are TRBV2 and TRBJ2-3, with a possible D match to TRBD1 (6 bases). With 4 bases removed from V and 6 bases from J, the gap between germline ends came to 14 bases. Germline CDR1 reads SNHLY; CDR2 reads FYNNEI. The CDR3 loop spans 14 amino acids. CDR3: CASSGQGQMDTQYF. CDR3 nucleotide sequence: TGTGCCAGCAGTGGTCAGGGGCAGATGGATACGCAGTATTTT.

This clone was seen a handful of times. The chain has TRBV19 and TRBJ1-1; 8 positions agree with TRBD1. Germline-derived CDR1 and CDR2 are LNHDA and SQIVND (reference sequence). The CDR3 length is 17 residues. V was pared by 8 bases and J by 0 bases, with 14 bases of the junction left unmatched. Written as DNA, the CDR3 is TGTGCCAGTCCGACTTTACAGGGGGAAGGAATGAACACTGAAGCTTTCTTT. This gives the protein CASPTLQGEGMNTEAFF.

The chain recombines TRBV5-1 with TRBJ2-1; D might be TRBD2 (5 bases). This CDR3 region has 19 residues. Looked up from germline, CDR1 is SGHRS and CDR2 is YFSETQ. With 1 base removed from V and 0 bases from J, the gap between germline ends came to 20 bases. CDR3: CASSLIQWTGFFSYNEQFF. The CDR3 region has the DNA TGCGCCAGCAGCTTGATCCAGTGGACGGGGTTTTTCTCCTACAATGAGCAGTTCTTC.

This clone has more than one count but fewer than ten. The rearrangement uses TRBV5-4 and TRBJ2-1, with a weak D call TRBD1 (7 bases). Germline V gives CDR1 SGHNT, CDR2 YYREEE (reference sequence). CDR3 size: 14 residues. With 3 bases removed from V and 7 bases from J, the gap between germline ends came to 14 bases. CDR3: CASSSRGEGNEQFF. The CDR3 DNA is TGTGCCAGCAGCTCCAGGGGGGAAGGGAATGAGCAGTTCTTC.

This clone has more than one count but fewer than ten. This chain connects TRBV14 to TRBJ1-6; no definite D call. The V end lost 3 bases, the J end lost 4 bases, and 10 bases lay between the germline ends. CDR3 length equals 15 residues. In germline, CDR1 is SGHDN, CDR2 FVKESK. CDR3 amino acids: CASSQAGIYNSPLHF. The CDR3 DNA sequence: TGTGCCAGCAGCCAGGCCGGGATTTATAATTCACCCCTCCACTTT.

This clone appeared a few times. CDR3 DNA sequence: TGTGCCTGGAGCCTTGGACTAGCGGGCTACAATGAGCAGTTCTTC. Translating it yields CAWSLGLAGYNEQFF. The rearrangement joins TRBV30 to TRBJ2-1; TRBD2 matches at 11 bases. CDR1 is GTSNPN, CDR2 SVGIG, per germline (reference sequence). CDR3 length: 15 amino acids. V shed 3 bases and J 3 bases; nucleotides not matched to a gene: 4.

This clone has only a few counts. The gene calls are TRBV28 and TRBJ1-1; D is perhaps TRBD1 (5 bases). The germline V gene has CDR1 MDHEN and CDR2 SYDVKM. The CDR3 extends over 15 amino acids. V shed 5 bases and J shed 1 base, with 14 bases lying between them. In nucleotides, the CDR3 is TGTGCCAGCAGTACTAGGACAAGAGGGAACACTGAAGCTTTCTTT. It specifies CASSTRTRGNTEAFF.

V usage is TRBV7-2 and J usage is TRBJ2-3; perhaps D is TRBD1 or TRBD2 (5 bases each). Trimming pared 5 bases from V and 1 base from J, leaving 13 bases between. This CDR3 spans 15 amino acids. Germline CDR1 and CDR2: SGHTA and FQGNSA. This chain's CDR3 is CASSLESGRTDTQYF. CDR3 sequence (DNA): TGTGCCAGCAGCCTCGAATCGGGGCGCACAGATACGCAGTATTTT.

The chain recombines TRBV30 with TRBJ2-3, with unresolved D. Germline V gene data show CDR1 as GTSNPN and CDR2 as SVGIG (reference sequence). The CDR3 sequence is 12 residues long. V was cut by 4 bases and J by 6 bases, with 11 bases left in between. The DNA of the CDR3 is TGTGCCTGGACCGTAGGGATCGATACGCAGTATTTT. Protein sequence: CAWTVGIDTQYF.

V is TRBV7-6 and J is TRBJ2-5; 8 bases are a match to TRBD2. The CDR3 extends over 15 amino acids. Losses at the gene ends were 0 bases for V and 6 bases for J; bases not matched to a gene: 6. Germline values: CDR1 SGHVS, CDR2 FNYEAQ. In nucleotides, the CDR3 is TGTGCCAGCAGCTTAGCGGCGGGGGGCACACAGACCCAGTACTTC. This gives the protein CASSLAAGGTQTQYF.

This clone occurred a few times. This chain's CDR3 is CASSYSGSGRPQHF. The CDR3 coding sequence is TGTGCCAGCAGTTACTCAGGGTCAGGGCGGCCCCAGCATTTT. The chain combines TRBV6-5 with TRBJ1-5; TRBD1 might be the D (5 bases). Trimming pared 0 bases from V and 9 bases from J, leaving 12 bases between. The CDR3 is made up of 14 amino acids. Germline CDR1 reads MNHEY; CDR2 reads SVGAGI.

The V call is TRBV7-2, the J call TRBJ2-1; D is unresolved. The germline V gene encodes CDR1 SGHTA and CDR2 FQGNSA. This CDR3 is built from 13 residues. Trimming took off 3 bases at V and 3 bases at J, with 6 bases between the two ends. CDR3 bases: TGTGCCAGCAGCTTTGGGGTCTACAATGAGCAGTTCTTC. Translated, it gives CASSFGVYNEQFF.

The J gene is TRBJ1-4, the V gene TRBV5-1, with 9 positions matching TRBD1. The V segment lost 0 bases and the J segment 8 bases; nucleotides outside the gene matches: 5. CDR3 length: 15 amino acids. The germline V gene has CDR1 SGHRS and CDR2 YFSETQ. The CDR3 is CASSLGTGALEKLFF. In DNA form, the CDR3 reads TGCGCCAGCAGCTTGGGGACAGGGGCACTCGAAAAACTGTTTTTT. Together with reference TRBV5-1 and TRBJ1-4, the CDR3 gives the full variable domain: KAGVTQTPRYLIKTRGQQVTLSCSPISGHRSVSWYQQTPGQGLQFLFEYFSETQRNKGNFPGRFSGRQFSNSRSEMNVSTLELGDSALYLCASSLGTGALEKLFFGSGTQLSVL.

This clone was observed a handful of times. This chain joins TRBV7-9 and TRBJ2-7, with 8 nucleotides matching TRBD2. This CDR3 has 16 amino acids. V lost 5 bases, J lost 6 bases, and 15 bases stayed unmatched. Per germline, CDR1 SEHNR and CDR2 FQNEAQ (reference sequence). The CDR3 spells CASSPWTSTERGEQYF. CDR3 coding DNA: TGTGCCAGCAGCCCTTGGACTAGCACGGAACGTGGCGAGCAGTACTTC.

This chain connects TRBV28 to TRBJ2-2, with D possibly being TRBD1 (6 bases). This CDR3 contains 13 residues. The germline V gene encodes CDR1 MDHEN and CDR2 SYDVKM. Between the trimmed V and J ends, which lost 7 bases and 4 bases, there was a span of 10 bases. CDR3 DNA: TGTGCCAGCACGTCAGGGGTCACCGGGGAGCTGTTTTTT. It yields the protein CASTSGVTGELFF.

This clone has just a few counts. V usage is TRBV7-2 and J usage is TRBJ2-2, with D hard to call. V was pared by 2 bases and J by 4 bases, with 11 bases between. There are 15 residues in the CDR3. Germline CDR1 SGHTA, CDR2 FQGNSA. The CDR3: CASSLIEVLTGELFF. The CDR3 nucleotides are TGTGCCAGCAGCTTAATCGAGGTTCTCACCGGGGAGCTGTTTTTT.

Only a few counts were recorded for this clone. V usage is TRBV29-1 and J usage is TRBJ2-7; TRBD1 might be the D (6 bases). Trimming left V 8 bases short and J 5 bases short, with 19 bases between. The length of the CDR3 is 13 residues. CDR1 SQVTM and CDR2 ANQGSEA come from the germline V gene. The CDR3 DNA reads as TGCAGCTCACGGGGCAGGGGAGTAGACGAGCAGTACTTC. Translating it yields CSSRGRGVDEQYF.